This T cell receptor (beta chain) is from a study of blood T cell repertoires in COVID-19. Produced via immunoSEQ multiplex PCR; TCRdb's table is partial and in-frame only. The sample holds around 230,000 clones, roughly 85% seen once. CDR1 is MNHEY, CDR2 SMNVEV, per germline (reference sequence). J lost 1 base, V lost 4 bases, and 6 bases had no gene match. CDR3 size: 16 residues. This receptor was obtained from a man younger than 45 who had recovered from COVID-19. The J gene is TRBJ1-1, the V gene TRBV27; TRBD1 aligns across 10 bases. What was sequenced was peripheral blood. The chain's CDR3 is CASSSGTGAGNTEAFF. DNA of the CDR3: TGTGCCAGCAGTTCCGGGACAGGGGCAGGGAACACTGAAGCTTTCTTT.